This TCR beta chain was recovered during a study of Tregs in tolerant kidney transplant recipients. Measured with immunoSEQ multiplex PCR; TCRdb has only the in-frame clones, and not every one. This sample's table has roughly 30,000 clones. V shed 3 bases and J shed 0 bases, with 4 bases lying between them. The germline gives CDR1 SGHRS, CDR2 YFSETQ. This CDR3 contains 13 residues. Notes on this clone: The read ends 3 residues early relative to the CDR3; the germline J gene fills the gap.

The V and J genes are TRBV5-1 and TRBJ1-5; no firm D call. The sequencing used CD8+ T cells from blood, collected before the transplant. This sequence originates from a human donor who received a combined kidney and bone marrow transplant. The CDR3: CASSSYSNQPQHF. The DNA read from the CDR3 is TGCGCCAGCAGCTCGTATAGCAATCAGCCC.